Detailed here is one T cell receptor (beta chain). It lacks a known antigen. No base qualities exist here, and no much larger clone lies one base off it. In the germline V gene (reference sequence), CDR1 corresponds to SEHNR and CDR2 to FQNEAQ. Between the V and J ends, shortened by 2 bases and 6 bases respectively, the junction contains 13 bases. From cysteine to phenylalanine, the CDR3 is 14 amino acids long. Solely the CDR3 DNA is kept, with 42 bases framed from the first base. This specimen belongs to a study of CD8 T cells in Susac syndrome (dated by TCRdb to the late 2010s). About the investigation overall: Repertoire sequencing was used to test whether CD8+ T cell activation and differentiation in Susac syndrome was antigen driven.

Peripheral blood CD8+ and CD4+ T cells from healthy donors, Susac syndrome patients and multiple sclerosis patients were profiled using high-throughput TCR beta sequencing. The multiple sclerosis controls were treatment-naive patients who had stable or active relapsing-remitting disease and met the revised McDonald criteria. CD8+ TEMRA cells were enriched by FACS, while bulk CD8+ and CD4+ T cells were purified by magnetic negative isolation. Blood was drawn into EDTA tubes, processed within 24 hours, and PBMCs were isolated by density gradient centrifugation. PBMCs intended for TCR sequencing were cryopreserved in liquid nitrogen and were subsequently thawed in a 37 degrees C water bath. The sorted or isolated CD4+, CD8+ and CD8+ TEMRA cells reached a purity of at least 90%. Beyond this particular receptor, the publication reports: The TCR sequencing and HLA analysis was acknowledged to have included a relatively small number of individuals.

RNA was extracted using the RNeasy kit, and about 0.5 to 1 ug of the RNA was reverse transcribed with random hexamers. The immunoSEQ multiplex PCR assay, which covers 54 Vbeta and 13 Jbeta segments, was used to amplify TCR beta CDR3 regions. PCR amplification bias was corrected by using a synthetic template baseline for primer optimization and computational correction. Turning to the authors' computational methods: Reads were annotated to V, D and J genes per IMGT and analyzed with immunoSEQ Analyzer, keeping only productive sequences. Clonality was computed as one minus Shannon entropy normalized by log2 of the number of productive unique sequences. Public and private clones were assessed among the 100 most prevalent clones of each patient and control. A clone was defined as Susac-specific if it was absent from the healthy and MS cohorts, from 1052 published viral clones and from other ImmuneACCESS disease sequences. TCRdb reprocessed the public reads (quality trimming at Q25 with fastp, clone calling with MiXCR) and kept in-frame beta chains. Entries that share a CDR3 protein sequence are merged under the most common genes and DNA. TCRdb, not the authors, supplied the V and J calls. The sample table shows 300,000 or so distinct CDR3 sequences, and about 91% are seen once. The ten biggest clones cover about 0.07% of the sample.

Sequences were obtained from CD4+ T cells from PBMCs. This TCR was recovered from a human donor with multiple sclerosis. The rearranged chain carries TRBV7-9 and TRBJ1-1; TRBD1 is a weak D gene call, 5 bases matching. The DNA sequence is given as TGTGCCAGCAGCTTAAGGACGCGGGGCGCTGAAGCTTTCTTT. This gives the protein CASSLRTRGAEAFF.